Following are 7 T cell receptor beta chains from one sample sequenced in a study of T-cell memory formation after mild COVID-19. MiXCR, applied by TCRdb to the 5' RACE reads, yields one record per CDR3 protein. The table records under 550,000 distinct CDR3 sequences, 15% to 20% of them present only once. Sample: PBMCs or a T cell subset sorted from them (not recorded which). The receptor source for this set is an adult woman who had mild COVID-19 (a few samples of this study predate the infection). Cell type and time point are not known.

The table lists this clonotype with a few counts. The chain joins TRBV7-8 to TRBJ1-1, with TRBD1 identical over 11 bases. After removal of 5 bases from V and 6 bases from J, the junction contained 11 bases not matched to a gene. CDR1 is SGHVS and CDR2 is FQNEAQ in the germline V gene. The CDR3 covers 16 residues. CDR3 protein: CASSRNRDRGKSEAFF. CDR3 coding DNA: TGTGCCAGCAGCCGTAACCGGGACAGGGGGAAGTCTGAAGCTTTCTTT.

This clonotype was counted a few times. V is TRBV27 and J is TRBJ2-7, with D perhaps assigned TRBD1 or TRBD2 (7 bases each). Germline lookup yields CDR1 MNHEY and CDR2 SMNVEV (reference sequence). This CDR3 spans 16 amino acids. Trimming removed 4 bases at V and 0 bases at J, with 16 bases between. In DNA form, the CDR3 reads TGTGCCAGCAGTTCCCCAGGGGGGGGGTACTCCTACGAGCAGTACTTC. It specifies CASSSPGGGYSYEQYF.

This clonotype was seen ten or more times. The CDR3 bases are TGTGCCAGCATCTCCAGGGACTACTTTTTCACCGGGGAGCTGTTTTTT. Translating it yields CASISRDYFFTGELFF. The chain is built from TRBV7-9 and TRBJ2-2, with 7 bases identical to TRBD2. The CDR3 loop spans 16 amino acids. V lost 7 bases, J lost 4 bases, and 12 bases stayed unmatched. Germline V CDR1 and CDR2: SEHNR, FQNEAQ (reference sequence).

This clonotype has a handful of counts. This sequence joins TRBV5-1 and TRBJ2-5; the D is unclear. This CDR3 has 15 amino acids. V was shortened by 2 bases and J by 4 bases, with 15 bases between the two germline ends. The germline V gene has CDR1 SGHRS and CDR2 YFSETQ. The CDR3 loop is CASSFGEKIRETQYF. The CDR3 DNA reads TGCGCCAGCAGCTTCGGAGAGAAGATCCGAGAGACCCAGTACTTC.

This clonotype has a handful of counts. The chain joins TRBV13 to TRBJ2-5; TRBD2 matches at 7 bases. Germline V gene lookup returns CDR1 PRHDT and CDR2 FYEKMQ (reference sequence). The V segment lost 7 bases and the J segment 4 bases; nucleotides outside the gene matches: 12. This CDR3 contains 15 residues. CDR3 coding DNA: TGTGCCAGCACTCCGGGGGAGGGATTGAGAGAGACCCAGTACTTC. Its translation: CASTPGEGLRETQYF.

The chain is built from TRBV7-9 and TRBJ2-2; D is unclear. This CDR3 spans 13 amino acids. In germline, CDR1 is SEHNR, CDR2 FQNEAQ (reference sequence). With 5 bases removed from V and 5 bases from J, the gap between germline ends came to 9 bases. The CDR3 sequence: CASSPLSTGELFF. CDR3 nucleotide sequence: TGTGCCAGCAGCCCACTCTCAACCGGGGAGCTGTTTTTT.

This chain links TRBV4-3 with TRBJ2-5; 8 positions match TRBD1. Germline CDR1 LGHNA, CDR2 YSLEER. The CDR3 spans 17 residues. The ends lost 0 bases at V and 1 base at J; junction bases unmatched: 7. CDR3 in amino acids: CASSQDFTGGGQETQYF. In DNA, the CDR3 is TGCGCCAGCAGCCAAGATTTCACAGGGGGAGGCCAAGAGACCCAGTACTTC.